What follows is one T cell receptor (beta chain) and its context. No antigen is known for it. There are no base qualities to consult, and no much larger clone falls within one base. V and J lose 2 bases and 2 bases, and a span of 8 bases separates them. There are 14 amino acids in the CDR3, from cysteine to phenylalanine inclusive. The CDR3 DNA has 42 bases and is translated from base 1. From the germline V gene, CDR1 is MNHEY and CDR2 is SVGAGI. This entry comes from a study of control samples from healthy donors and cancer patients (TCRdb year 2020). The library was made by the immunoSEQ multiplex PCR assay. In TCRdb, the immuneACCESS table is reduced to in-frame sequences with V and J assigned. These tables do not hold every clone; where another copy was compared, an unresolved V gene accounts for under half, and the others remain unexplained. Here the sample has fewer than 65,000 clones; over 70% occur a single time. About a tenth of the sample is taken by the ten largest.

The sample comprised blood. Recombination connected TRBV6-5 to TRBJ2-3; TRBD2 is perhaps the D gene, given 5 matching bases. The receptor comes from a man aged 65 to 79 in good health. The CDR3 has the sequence CASSYTDSTDTQYF. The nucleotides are TGTGCCAGCAGTTACACGGACTCCACAGATACGCAGTATTTT.